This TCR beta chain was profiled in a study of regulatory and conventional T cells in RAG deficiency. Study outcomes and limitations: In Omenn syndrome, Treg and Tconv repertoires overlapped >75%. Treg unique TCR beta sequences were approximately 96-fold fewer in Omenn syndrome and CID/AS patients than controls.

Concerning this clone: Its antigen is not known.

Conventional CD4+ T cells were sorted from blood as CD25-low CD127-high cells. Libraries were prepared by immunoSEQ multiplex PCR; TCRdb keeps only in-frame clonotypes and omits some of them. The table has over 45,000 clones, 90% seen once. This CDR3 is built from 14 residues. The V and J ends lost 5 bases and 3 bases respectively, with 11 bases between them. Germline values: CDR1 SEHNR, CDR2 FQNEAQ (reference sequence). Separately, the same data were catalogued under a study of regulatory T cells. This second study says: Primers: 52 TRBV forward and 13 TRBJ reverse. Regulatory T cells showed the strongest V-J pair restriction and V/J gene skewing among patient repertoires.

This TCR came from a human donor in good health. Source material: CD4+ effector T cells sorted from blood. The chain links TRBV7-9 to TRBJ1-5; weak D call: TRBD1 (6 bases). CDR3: CASSDGQFNQPQHF. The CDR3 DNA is TGTGCCAGCAGCGACGGACAGTTCAATCAGCCCCAGCATTTT.